This TCR beta chain was obtained from a study of T cells expressing NK-cell markers. The CDR3 has 15 residues. Germline V gene data show CDR1 as MNHNS and CDR2 as SASEGT. TCRdb reprocessed the 5' RACE reads, keeping one entry per CDR3 protein, no DNA. Its clone listing holds around 110,000 distinct CDR3 sequences. The origin of this receptor is a woman aged 18 to 69 in good health. The rearrangement uses TRBV6-1 and TRBJ1-1; TCRdb calls TRBD1, which cannot be checked without DNA. Material: blood T cells: a sorted CD56 or NKG2C T cell subset, CD4+ or CD8+ T cells, or bulk PBMC T cells (not recorded which). The CDR3 is CASSETTGMNTEAFF.